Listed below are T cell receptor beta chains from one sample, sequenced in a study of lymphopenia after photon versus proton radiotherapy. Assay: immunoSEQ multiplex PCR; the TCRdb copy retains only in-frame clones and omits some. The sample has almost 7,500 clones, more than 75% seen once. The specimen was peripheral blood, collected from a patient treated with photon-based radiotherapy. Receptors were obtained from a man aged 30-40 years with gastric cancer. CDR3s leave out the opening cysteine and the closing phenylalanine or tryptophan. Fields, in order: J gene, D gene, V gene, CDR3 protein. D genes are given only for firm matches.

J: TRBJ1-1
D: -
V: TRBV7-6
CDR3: ASSLTGSGGRNTEAF

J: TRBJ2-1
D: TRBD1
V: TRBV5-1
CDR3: ASRTTGGAYNEQF

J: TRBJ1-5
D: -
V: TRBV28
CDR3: ASSPGLRIKPQH

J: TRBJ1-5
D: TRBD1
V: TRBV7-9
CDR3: ASSLDGTAQPQH

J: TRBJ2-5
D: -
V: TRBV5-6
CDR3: ASSQGPLQETQY

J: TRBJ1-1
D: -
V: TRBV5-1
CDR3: ASSLEGREGAEAF

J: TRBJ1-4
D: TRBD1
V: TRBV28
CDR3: ASNRGHDEKLF

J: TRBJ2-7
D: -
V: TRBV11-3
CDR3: ASSFTYEQY

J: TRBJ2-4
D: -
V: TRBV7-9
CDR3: ASSGEGHQKNIQY

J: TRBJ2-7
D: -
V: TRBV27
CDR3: ASSLGVNSYEQY

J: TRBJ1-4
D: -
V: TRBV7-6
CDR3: ASSLGATNEKLF

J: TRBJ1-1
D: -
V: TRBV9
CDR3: ASSASHGAGEAF

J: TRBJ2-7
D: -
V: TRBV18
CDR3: ASSPTPPRVDGSEQY

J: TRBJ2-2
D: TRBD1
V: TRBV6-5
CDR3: ASSYSGTGINGELF

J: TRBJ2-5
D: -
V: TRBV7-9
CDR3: ASSRDRSETQY

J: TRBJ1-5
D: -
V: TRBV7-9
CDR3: ASSYAGGSSQPQH

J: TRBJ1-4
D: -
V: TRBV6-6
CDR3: ASSYGRDFNEKLF

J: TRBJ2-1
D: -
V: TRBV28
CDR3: ASSLDSTLSYNEQF

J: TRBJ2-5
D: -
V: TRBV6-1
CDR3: ASSQVYQETQY

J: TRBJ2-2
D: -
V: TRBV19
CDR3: ASSIVETPHGGELF

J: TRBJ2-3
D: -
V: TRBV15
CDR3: ATSRGRQSGTDTQY

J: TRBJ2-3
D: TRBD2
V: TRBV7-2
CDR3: ASSPRLASSTDTQY

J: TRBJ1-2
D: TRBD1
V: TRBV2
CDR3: ASSPGQGEVYGYT

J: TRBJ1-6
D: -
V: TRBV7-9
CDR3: ASSLAGAEASPLH

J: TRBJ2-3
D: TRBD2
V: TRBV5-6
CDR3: ASSLRTSGPTDTQY

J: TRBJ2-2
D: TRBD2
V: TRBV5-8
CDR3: ASTPEAGRDTGELF

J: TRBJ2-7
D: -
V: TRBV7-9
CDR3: ASSEGEFASYEQY

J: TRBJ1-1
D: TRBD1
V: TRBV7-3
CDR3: ASSSNVPGQGANTEAF

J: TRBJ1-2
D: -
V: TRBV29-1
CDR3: SVSNEGDYGYT

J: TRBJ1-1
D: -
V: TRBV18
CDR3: ASSPGQAARYTEAF

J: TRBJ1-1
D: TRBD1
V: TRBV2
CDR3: ARRLGQGAENTEAF

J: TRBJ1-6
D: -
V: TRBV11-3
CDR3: ASSLDQAGSSYNSPLH

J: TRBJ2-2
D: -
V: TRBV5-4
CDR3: ASTSSENTGELF

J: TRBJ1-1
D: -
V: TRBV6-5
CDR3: ASGRSAEAF

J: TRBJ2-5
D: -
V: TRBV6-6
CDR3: ASSYERYQETQY

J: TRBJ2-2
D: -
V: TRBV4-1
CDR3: ASSQDSVGGIAGELF

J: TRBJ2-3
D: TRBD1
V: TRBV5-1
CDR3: ASSPGGATDTQY

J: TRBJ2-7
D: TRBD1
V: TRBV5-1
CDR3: ASSLGDRASGEQY